Below are 32 T cell receptor beta chains sequenced from a single sample in a study of blood T cell repertoires in COVID-19. TCRdb's table, derived via immunoSEQ multiplex PCR, lists solely in-frame clones and lacks some. The sample gives approximately 120,000 clones, around 89% of which show up once; 1.1% is in the top ten. Sequences were obtained from peripheral blood. Receptors were obtained from a human donor in a cohort sampled during active COVID-19.

About this clone: The sample has other DNA sequences that encode this CDR3 too. The genes are TRBV7-9 and TRBJ1-5; 8 bases agree with TRBD1. Germline-derived CDR1 and CDR2 are SEHNR and FQNEAQ (reference sequence). J was trimmed by 3 bases and V by 4 bases; bases with no gene match: 2. The CDR3 runs 14 residues. CDR3 nucleotides: TGTGCCAGCAGCTGGACAGGGTCCAATCAGCCCCAGCATTTT. It translates to CASSWTGSNQPQHF.

In this sample, this clone turned up once. The chain employs TRBV11-3 and TRBJ2-7; 8 positions agree with TRBD1. Germline V lookup: CDR1 SGHNT, CDR2 YENEEA. There are 17 residues in the CDR3. The junction had 8 bases not matched to a gene; V was cut back by 0 bases and J by 1 base. CDR3 amino acids: CASSLEAGTGRSYEQYF. The CDR3 region has the DNA TGTGCCAGCAGCTTAGAGGCCGGGACAGGTCGATCCTACGAGCAGTACTTC.

V gene TRBV7-2 combines with J gene TRBJ2-6; 7 positions agree with TRBD1. The V gene end was trimmed by 5 bases and the J gene end by 0 bases; junction bases not matched to a gene: 7. The germline gives CDR1 SGHTA, CDR2 FQGNSA. CDR3 size: 17 residues. Here the CDR3 reads CASSPRTGLSGANVLTF. The DNA for the CDR3 is TGTGCCAGCAGCCCCAGGACAGGCCTCTCTGGGGCCAACGTCCTGACTTTC.

This rearrangement joins TRBV7-6 to TRBJ1-4; D is uncertain. The CDR3 loop spans 16 amino acids. Between the trimmed V and J ends, which lost 5 bases and 8 bases, there was a span of 21 bases. Germline V gene data show CDR1 as SGHVS and CDR2 as FNYEAQ. The CDR3 region has the DNA TGTGCCAGCAGCAGAAACATTGGCGGAAGTGGCGAAAAACTGTTTTTT. It yields the protein CASSRNIGGSGEKLFF. The variable domain in full, with the rest retrieved from reference TRBV7-6 and TRBJ1-4, is GAGVSQSPRYKVTKRGQDVALRCDPISGHVSLYWYRQALGQGPEFLTYFNYEAQQDKSGLPNDRFSAERPEGSISTLTIQRTEQRDSAMYRCASSRNIGGSGEKLFFGSGTQLSVL.

This clone was seen just once. The CDR3 loop reads CASSLEGDSPLHF. CDR3 bases: TGTGCCAGCAGCTTAGAAGGGGATTCACCCCTCCACTTT. The chain is built from TRBV7-9 and TRBJ1-6, with a possible D match to TRBD1 (5 bases). CDR3 length: 13 residues. Trimming took off 1 base at V and 8 bases at J, with 6 bases between the two ends. Germline CDR1 reads SEHNR; CDR2 reads FQNEAQ (reference sequence).

This chain joins TRBV7-3 and TRBJ2-1; TRBD2 agrees at 7 bases. CDR3 size: 17 residues. Looked up from germline, CDR1 is SGHTA and CDR2 is FQGTGA. V shed 1 base, J shed 8 bases, and the junction held 14 bases outside the gene matches. DNA for the CDR3: TGTGCCAGCAGCTTAATGGCGGCGGGAGAGCTATGGTATGAGCAGTTCTTC. Amino acid sequence: CASSLMAAGELWYEQFF.

This chain joins TRBV4-3 and TRBJ2-4, with 11 bases matching TRBD2. The CDR3 extends over 17 amino acids. V lost 3 bases and J lost 4; bases outside the gene matches: 8. Germline V lookup: CDR1 LGHNA, CDR2 YSLEER. CDR3 loop: CASSQILAGETKNIQYF. The CDR3 DNA is TGCGCCAGCAGCCAGATACTAGCGGGGGAAACAAAAAACATTCAGTACTTC.

J is TRBJ2-1 and V is TRBV19, with TRBD1 matching over 7 bases. CDR1 is LNHDA, CDR2 SQIVND, per germline (reference sequence). Losses at the gene ends were 7 bases for V and 3 bases for J; bases not matched to a gene: 9. This CDR3 spans 15 amino acids. CDR3 residues: CASTIFGTDYNEQFF. In DNA, the CDR3 is TGTGCCAGTACCATTTTCGGGACAGACTACAATGAGCAGTTCTTC.

The CDR3 DNA follows: TGTGCCAGCAGCCAAGAAAGGGGGCCGGCTGAAGCTTTCTTT. Protein: CASSQERGPAEAFF. The chain carries TRBV3-1 (or the pseudogene TRBV3-2) and TRBJ1-1; 7 nucleotides align to TRBD1. This CDR3 region has 14 residues. The germline V gene has CDR1 LGHDT and CDR2 YNNKEL (reference sequence). The trim removed 0 bases at V and 6 bases at J, leaving 4 bases unmatched.

V and J are TRBV2 and TRBJ2-2; 9 bases are shared with TRBD2. Germline V lookup: CDR1 SNHLY, CDR2 FYNNEI. The CDR3 extends over 16 amino acids. V lost 5 bases, J lost 4 bases, and 8 bases stayed unmatched. CDR3: CASSRSRTSVTGELFF. DNA for the CDR3: TGTGCCAGCAGTAGATCGAGGACTAGCGTCACCGGGGAGCTGTTTTTT.

This clone came up a few times. Other DNA sequences within the sample encode an identical CDR3. This chain connects TRBV5-1 to TRBJ1-1, with 7 bases that match TRBD1. This CDR3 has 14 amino acids. From germline, CDR1 is SGHRS and CDR2 YFSETQ. V gave up 4 bases and J gave up 1 base; unmatched junction bases: 4. The CDR3: CASSPWTGNTEAFF. The CDR3 bases are TGCGCCAGCAGCCCGTGGACAGGGAACACTGAAGCTTTCTTT.

This rearrangement joins TRBV5-1 to TRBJ2-3, with D maybe TRBD2 (6 bases). V was clipped by 0 bases and J by 4 bases, with 9 bases between them. The CDR3 contains 14 residues. From germline, CDR1 is SGHRS and CDR2 YFSETQ. The CDR3 sequence is CASSLGLESDTQYF. For the CDR3, the DNA is TGCGCCAGCAGCTTGGGACTAGAGTCAGATACGCAGTATTTT.

The chain employs TRBV7-2 and TRBJ2-1, with 7 positions matching TRBD2. This CDR3 is built from 17 residues. Germline CDR1 SGHTA, CDR2 FQGNSA. J was trimmed by 8 bases and V by 6 bases; bases with no gene match: 19. This CDR3 reads CASRDWGRAFSRYEQFF. DNA for the CDR3: TGTGCCAGCAGGGACTGGGGGAGGGCCTTTTCTCGGTATGAGCAGTTCTTC.

The J gene is TRBJ1-1, the V gene TRBV7-9; D is unresolved. The CDR3 extends over 16 amino acids. The V end lost 0 bases, the J end lost 4 bases, and 15 bases lay between the germline ends. Germline V lookup: CDR1 SEHNR, CDR2 FQNEAQ (reference sequence). CDR3 region: CASSLALSRKPTEAFF. The CDR3 coding sequence is TGTGCCAGCAGCTTAGCGCTTTCCAGGAAGCCCACTGAAGCTTTCTTT.

The chain is built from TRBV28 and TRBJ2-7; the D gene is possibly TRBD2 (7 bases). This CDR3 region has 14 residues. CDR1 and CDR2 from the germline V gene are MDHEN and SYDVKM. V gave up 10 bases and J gave up 7 bases, with 23 bases separating them. CDR3: CATLGIGRGLEQYF. CDR3 coding DNA: TGTGCCACCCTCGGTATCGGGCGGGGGCTGGAGCAGTACTTC.

This clone has only one observation. The rearrangement links TRBV11-2 to TRBJ1-1; perhaps TRBD1 as D (6 bases). Between the trimmed V and J ends, which lost 6 bases and 0 bases, there was a span of 17 bases. Germline CDR1 is SGHAT and CDR2 is FQNNGV. The CDR3 extends over 16 amino acids. CDR3 in DNA: TGTGCCAGCAGTCGATATCCAGGGGTGGTGAACACTGAAGCTTTCTTT. Its translation is CASSRYPGVVNTEAFF.

CDR3 DNA: TGCAGCGTTGGTGGGGCGCACGACGAGCAGTACTTC. Protein sequence: CSVGGAHDEQYF. The chain couples TRBV29-1 to TRBJ2-7; possibly TRBD1 for D (5 bases). This CDR3 is built from 12 residues. CDR1 and CDR2 from the germline V gene are SQVTM and ANQGSEA. V shed 4 bases and J shed 5 bases, with 12 bases lying between them.

The J gene is TRBJ2-1, the V gene TRBV5-1, with 12 bases lining up with TRBD2. The germline gives CDR1 SGHRS, CDR2 YFSETQ. V shed 0 bases, J shed 9 bases, and the junction held 4 bases outside the gene matches. This CDR3 comprises 15 residues. CDR3 bases: TGCGCCAGCAGCTTGGGACTAGCGGGAGCGGGTGAGCAGTTCTTC. Protein product: CASSLGLAGAGEQFF. Drawing the rest from reference TRBV5-1 and TRBJ2-1, the complete variable domain is KAGVTQTPRYLIKTRGQQVTLSCSPISGHRSVSWYQQTPGQGLQFLFEYFSETQRNKGNFPGRFSGRQFSNSRSEMNVSTLELGDSALYLCASSLGLAGAGEQFFGPGTRLTVL.

V is TRBV18 and J is TRBJ2-7; no firm D call. The CDR3 runs 13 residues. V dropped 3 bases and J dropped 3 bases, with 9 bases sitting between them. CDR1 and CDR2 (germline): KGHSH, LQKENI. The CDR3 DNA reads TGTGCCAGCTCACCTTTGTCAGTCTACGAGCAGTACTTC. As protein: CASSPLSVYEQYF. Together with reference TRBV18 and TRBJ2-7, the CDR3 gives the full variable domain: NAGVMQNPRHLVRRRGQEARLRCSPMKGHSHVYWYRQLPEEGLKFMVYLQKENIIDESGMPKERFSAEFPKEGPSILRIQQVVRGDSAAYFCASSPLSVYEQYFGPGTRLTVT.

The chain is built from TRBV27 and TRBJ2-7; possibly TRBD2 for D (6 bases). Germline V gene lookup returns CDR1 MNHEY and CDR2 SMNVEV (reference sequence). The V end lost 2 bases, the J end lost 3 bases, and 14 bases lay between the germline ends. The CDR3 loop spans 15 amino acids. This chain's CDR3 is CASSLHNSGVYEQYF. As DNA, the CDR3 is TGTGCCAGCAGTTTACACAATAGCGGCGTCTACGAGCAGTACTTC.

The chain combines TRBV5-8 with TRBJ2-1, with D possibly TRBD2 on 5 matching bases. Looked up from germline, CDR1 is SGHTS and CDR2 is YDEGEE. Trimming cost V 0 bases and J 1 base, with 14 bases left between them. This CDR3 has 17 amino acids. The CDR3 coding sequence is TGTGCCAGCAGCTTGGAGGCTAGCACTGAGTCCTACAATGAGCAGTTCTTC. Translation gives CASSLEASTESYNEQFF.

The chain joins TRBV5-1 to TRBJ1-1, with D perhaps TRBD1 (5 bases). Germline V lookup: CDR1 SGHRS, CDR2 YFSETQ. CDR3 length equals 14 residues. V gave up 4 bases and J gave up 7 bases, with 17 bases separating them. The CDR3 coding sequence is TGCGCCAGCAGCGCCCCGGGGAGGGGAATTGAAGCTTTCTTT. Amino acid sequence: CASSAPGRGIEAFF.

The J gene is TRBJ2-1, the V gene TRBV5-5, with 9 bases matching TRBD2. In germline, CDR1 is SGHKS, CDR2 YYEKEE (reference sequence). The CDR3 covers 16 residues. Unmatched junction bases numbered 9, after V lost 4 bases and J lost 4 bases. The CDR3 loop reads CASSPKRGDKYNEQFF. The CDR3 region has the DNA TGTGCCAGCAGCCCCAAGCGGGGGGATAAGTACAATGAGCAGTTCTTC.

This rearrangement joins TRBV20-1 to TRBJ2-7, with TRBD2 as a possible D gene (5 bases). CDR1 and CDR2 from the germline V gene are DFQATT and SNEGSKA (reference sequence). This CDR3 is 11 amino acids long. CDR3 in amino acids: CTAGDSYEQYF. CDR3 DNA: TGCACCGCCGGGGACTCCTACGAGCAGTACTTC.

The chain recombines TRBV24-1 with TRBJ2-1; 8 positions agree with TRBD2. The CDR3 spans 14 residues. The V segment lost 7 bases and the J segment 5 bases; nucleotides outside the gene matches: 6. Germline CDR1 is KGHDR and CDR2 is SFDVKD. CDR3 protein: CATRETSGNNEQFF. In DNA form, the CDR3 reads TGTGCCACCAGGGAAACTAGCGGAAACAATGAGCAGTTCTTC.

The gene calls are TRBV3-1 (or the pseudogene TRBV3-2) and TRBJ2-5, with 10 nucleotides matching TRBD2. This CDR3 has 15 residues. Looked up from germline, CDR1 is LGHDT and CDR2 is YNNKEL (reference sequence). The V segment lost 1 base and the J segment 5 bases; nucleotides outside the gene matches: 4. CDR3 sequence: CASSQVPSGGETQYF. The CDR3 bases are TGTGCCAGCAGCCAAGTGCCTAGCGGGGGTGAGACCCAGTACTTC.

The chain combines TRBV5-1 with TRBJ2-5, with a tentative D call TRBD1 (6 bases). Trimming pared 0 bases from V and 4 bases from J, leaving 10 bases between. The CDR3 consists of 14 residues. CDR1 is SGHRS, CDR2 YFSETQ, per germline. CDR3 residues: CASSLDRVPETQYF. The CDR3 DNA is TGCGCCAGCAGCTTGGACAGGGTCCCAGAGACCCAGTACTTC.

The gene calls are TRBV28 and TRBJ2-5; 10 nucleotides match TRBD1. CDR1 and CDR2 (germline): MDHEN, SYDVKM. The V and J ends lost 6 bases and 5 bases, in that order; junction bases with no gene match: 3. This CDR3 has 13 amino acids. In nucleotides, the CDR3 is TGTGCCAGCAGCCAGGACAGGGGGGAGACCCAGTACTTC. This gives the protein CASSQDRGETQYF.

J is TRBJ2-6 and V is TRBV5-6; 11 bases are a match to TRBD1. V was pared by 4 bases and J by 0 bases, with 6 bases of the junction left unmatched. The CDR3 has 18 amino acids. Germline V CDR1 and CDR2: SGHDT, YYEEEE. The CDR3 nucleotides read TGTGCCAGCAGCCCAGGACAGGGGGCTGTCTCTGGGGCCAACGTCCTGACTTTC. Translating gives CASSPGQGAVSGANVLTF.

The genes are TRBV29-1 and TRBJ1-1, with D possibly matching TRBD1 (5 bases). The CDR3 consists of 12 residues. V shed 4 bases and J shed 5 bases, with 11 bases lying between them. Germline values: CDR1 SQVTM, CDR2 ANQGSEA. The CDR3 DNA is TGCAGCGTTGGTCGGGGGGGGACTGAAGCTTTCTTT. It specifies CSVGRGGTEAFF.

V usage is TRBV6-2 or TRBV6-3 and J usage is TRBJ1-2, with TRBD1 matching over 7 bases. Germline V gives CDR1 MNHEY, CDR2 SVGEGT. This CDR3 is 15 amino acids long. After removal of 5 bases from V and 4 bases from J, the junction contained 10 bases not matched to a gene. The CDR3 region has the DNA TGTGCCAGCAGTGCGCGGGACAGCTGGGCCTATGGCTACACCTTC. Translating gives CASSARDSWAYGYTF.

The rearrangement links TRBV29-1 to TRBJ1-1; the D is unclear. Deletions cut 4 bases from V and 3 bases from J, with 15 bases between. The V gene's germline CDR1 is SQVTM and CDR2 ANQGSEA. This CDR3 contains 14 residues. Written as DNA, the CDR3 is TGCAGCGTTGCTTTTCTCCTAGCCGACACTGAAGCTTTCTTT. It is translated as CSVAFLLADTEAFF. Supplemented by reference TRBV29-1 and TRBJ1-1, the full variable domain reads SAVISQKPSRDICQRGTSLTIQCQVDSQVTMMFWYRQQPGQSLTLIATANQGSEATYESGFVIDKFPISRPNLTFSTLTVSNMSPEDSSIYLCSVAFLLADTEAFFGQGTRLTVV.